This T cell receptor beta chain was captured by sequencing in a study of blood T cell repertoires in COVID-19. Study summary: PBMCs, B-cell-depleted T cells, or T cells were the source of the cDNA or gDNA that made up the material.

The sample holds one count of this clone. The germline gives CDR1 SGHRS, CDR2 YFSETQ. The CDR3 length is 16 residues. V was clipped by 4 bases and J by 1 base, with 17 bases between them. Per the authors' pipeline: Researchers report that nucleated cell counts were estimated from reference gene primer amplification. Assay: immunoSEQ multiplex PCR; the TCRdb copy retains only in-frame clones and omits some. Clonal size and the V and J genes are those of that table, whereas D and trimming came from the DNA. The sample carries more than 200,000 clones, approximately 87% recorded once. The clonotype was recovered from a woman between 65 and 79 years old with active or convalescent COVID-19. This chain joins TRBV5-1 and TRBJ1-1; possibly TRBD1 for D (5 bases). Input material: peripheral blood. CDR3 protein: CASSPGGGMANTEAFF. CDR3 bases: TGCGCCAGCAGCCCGGGGGGGGGAATGGCGAACACTGAAGCTTTCTTT.